The clone carrying this TCR beta chain was counted a few times. Antigen: not known. The source of the sample is a study of T cell repertoires in cytomegalovirus infection. Study-wide background: It can be stated that public TCR beta signatures indicated CMV infection as well as a matching HLA type.

CDR1 and CDR2 from the germline V gene are MGHRA and YSYEKL. The CDR3 covers 14 residues. The V gene end was trimmed by 2 bases and the J gene end by 8 bases; junction bases not matched to a gene: 7. TCRdb reprocessed the reads with MiXCR, giving one entry per CDR3 protein. The table includes more than 400,000 distinct CDR3 sequences, less than 30% detected once. Whole-study findings and limits: The cumulative frequency of public TCR beta families distinguished individuals who carried CMV together with the relevant HLA. Across the ex vivo response, the dominant clonotypes were HLA-C-restricted CMV-specific TCR beta clonotypes.

The V and J genes are TRBV4-1 and TRBJ1-2; 8 bases match TRBD1. The TCR originated in a human donor in good health (CMV status not recorded). Some clones in this sample may be carry-over from other donors' samples. The sample consisted of PBMCs. CDR3 in amino acids: CASSQLGTGGGYTF. DNA of the CDR3: TGCGCCAGCAGCCAACTAGGGACAGGTGGCGGCTACACCTTC.